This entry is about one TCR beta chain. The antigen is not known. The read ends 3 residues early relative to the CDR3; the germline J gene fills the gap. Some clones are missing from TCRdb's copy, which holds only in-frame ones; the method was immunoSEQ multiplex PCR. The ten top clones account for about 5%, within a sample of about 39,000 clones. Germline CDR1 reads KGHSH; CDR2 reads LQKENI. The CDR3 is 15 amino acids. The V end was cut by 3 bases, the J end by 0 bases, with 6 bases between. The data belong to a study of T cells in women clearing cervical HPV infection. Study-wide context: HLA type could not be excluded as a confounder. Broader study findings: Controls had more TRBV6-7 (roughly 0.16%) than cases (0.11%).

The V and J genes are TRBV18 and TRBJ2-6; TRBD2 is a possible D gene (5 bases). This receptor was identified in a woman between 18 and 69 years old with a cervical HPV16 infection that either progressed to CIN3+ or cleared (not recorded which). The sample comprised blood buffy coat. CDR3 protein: CASSPTSSGANVLTF. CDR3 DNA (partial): TGTGCCAGCTCACCCACTAGCTCTGGGGCCAACGTC.